This TCR beta chain was sequenced for a study of CD8+ T cells in alopecia areata. Across the study: Once tofacitinib had been taken for 6 to 18 months, 6 months off drug followed.

The authors extracted RNA and reverse transcribed it into cDNA as the sequencing template. The table came from immunoSEQ multiplex PCR; TCRdb's copy has only in-frame clones and leaves some out. The table has over 150,000 clones, 50% to 65% seen once. The treatment was: oral pan-JAK inhibitor, 5-10 mg twice daily. The clonotype originates from a human donor with alopecia areata. Here the sequenced sample was CD4+ T cells sorted from blood, taken at week 24, from a patient treated with tofacitinib.

The CDR3 nucleotides are TGCGCCAGCAGCTTGAGGGGACAGGGGTCCGGGGCCAACGTCCTGACTTTC. Its translation is CASSLRGQGSGANVLTF. V and J are TRBV5-1 and TRBJ2-6; TRBD1 matches 10 bases. Germline values: CDR1 SGHRS, CDR2 YFSETQ. The V and J ends lost 1 base and 4 bases, in that order; junction bases with no gene match: 5. The CDR3 runs 17 residues.